Shown below are 24 T cell receptor beta chains from a single sample sequenced in a study of technical replicates of blood from several donors. This table comes from immunoSEQ multiplex PCR, and its TCRdb copy is limited to in-frame clones, with some not included. The sample gives tens of thousands of clones, 95% to 98% of which show up once; 0.3% to 0.35% is in the top ten. What was sequenced was T cells isolated from PBMCs. The receptor set was obtained from a human donor in good health.

This chain joins TRBV5-1 and TRBJ2-5; tentative D call: TRBD2 (6 bases). The CDR3 contains 14 residues. Germline CDR1 is SGHRS and CDR2 is YFSETQ. Trimming removed 5 bases at V and 2 bases at J, with 13 bases between. CDR3 sequence reads: CASSQNGGQETQYF. The CDR3 region has the DNA TGCGCCAGCAGTCAAAATGGGGGGCAAGAGACCCAGTACTTC.

This chain links TRBV13 with TRBJ2-2; D is possibly TRBD1 (5 bases). Germline lookup yields CDR1 PRHDT and CDR2 FYEKMQ (reference sequence). The CDR3 runs 14 residues. V was clipped by 5 bases and J by 3 bases, with 10 bases between them. CDR3 nucleotides: TGTGCCAGCAGCCCCCGACAGTACACCGGGGAGCTGTTTTTT. Residues: CASSPRQYTGELFF.

The chain recombines TRBV6-5 with TRBJ2-7, with 8 bases identical to TRBD2. The CDR3 is 11 amino acids. CDR1 is MNHEY, CDR2 SVGAGI, per germline. The V and J ends lost 7 bases and 6 bases, in that order; junction bases with no gene match: 2. In DNA form, the CDR3 reads TGTGCCAGCACCCGGGAGGGCGAGCAGTACTTC. It codes for CASTREGEQYF.

This rearrangement joins TRBV15 to TRBJ1-2; unclear D gene. The V end was cut by 5 bases, the J end by 1 base, with 11 bases between. The length of the CDR3 is 14 residues. Germline assignment: CDR1 LNHNV and CDR2 YYDKDF (reference sequence). CDR3 nucleotides: TGTGCCACCAGCCCCCTTCCAGTTAACTATGGCTACACCTTC. It is translated as CATSPLPVNYGYTF.

The chain recombines TRBV10-3 with TRBJ2-3, with 15 bases identical to TRBD2. Unmatched junction bases numbered 3, after V lost 2 bases and J lost 3 bases. The CDR3 length is 17 residues. The V gene's germline CDR1 is ENHRY and CDR2 SYGVKD. The CDR3 region is CAISEGTSGGSTDTQYF. CDR3 in DNA: TGTGCCATCAGTGAGGGGACTAGCGGGGGGTCTACAGATACGCAGTATTTT.

This clone was detected once. The chain uses TRBV2 and TRBJ2-5, with D possibly being TRBD1 (6 bases). Germline CDR1 reads SNHLY; CDR2 reads FYNNEI. The CDR3 covers 16 residues. V shed 5 bases and J shed 3 bases, with 19 bases lying between them. Here the CDR3 DNA reads TGTGCCAGCAGTCCGAGGATAACCAGGGGCGAAGAGACCCAGTACTTC. Encoded protein: CASSPRITRGEETQYF. Together with reference TRBV2 and TRBJ2-5, the CDR3 gives the full variable domain: EPEVTQTPSHQVTQMGQEVILRCVPISNHLYFYWYRQILGQKVEFLVSFYNNEISEKSEIFDDQFSVERPDGSNFTLKIRSTKLEDSAMYFCASSPRITRGEETQYFGPGTRLLVL.

V gene TRBV19 combines with J gene TRBJ2-1; D gene ambiguous. Germline V CDR1 and CDR2: LNHDA, SQIVND (reference sequence). This CDR3 is 12 amino acids long. Trimming took 5 bases from V and 7 from J, leaving 9 bases between them. The CDR3, as DNA: TGTGCCAGTAGTGAGTTCCGGAATGAGCAGTTCTTC. Translated: CASSEFRNEQFF.

Note on this clone: One end of the junction does not line up with germline, which may come from a read error. The CDR3 protein is CAISEEPKF. The CDR3 DNA is TGTGCCATCAGTGAGGAGCCAAAATTC. J is TRBJ2-7 and V is TRBV10-3; unclear D gene. The germline CDR1 and CDR2 sequences are ENHRY and SYGVKD. This CDR3 is built from 9 residues.

The chain links TRBV11-3 to TRBJ1-1, with 8 bases fitting TRBD1. The CDR3 totals 16 residues. Germline CDR1 and CDR2: SGHNT and YENEEA. Trimming at V came to 5 bases and at J to 2 bases, leaving 10 bases not matched to a gene. Here the CDR3 DNA reads TGTGCCAGCAGCCCCCAGGGGCAGGGGGCAAACACTGAAGCTTTCTTT. This gives the protein CASSPQGQGANTEAFF. Full variable domain (missing parts from reference TRBV11-3 and TRBJ1-1): EAGVVQSPRYKIIEKKQPVAFWCNPISGHNTLYWYLQNLGQGPELLIRYENEEAVDDSQLPKDRFSAERLKGVDSTLKIQPAELGDSAVYLCASSPQGQGANTEAFFGQGTRLTVV.

CDR3: CASSVDGTPNEKLFF. CDR3 in DNA: TGTGCCAGCAGCGTAGACGGGACACCGAATGAAAAACTGTTTTTT. This sequence joins TRBV9 and TRBJ1-4; tentative D call: TRBD1 (6 bases). Looked up from germline, CDR1 is SGDLS and CDR2 is YYNGEE. The CDR3 has 15 residues. The germline V and J ends were trimmed by 0 bases and 5 bases, with 11 bases remaining between them.

The chain uses TRBV6-5 and TRBJ1-1; D is unresolved. The germline V gene encodes CDR1 MNHEY and CDR2 SVGAGI. Trimming removed 0 bases at V and 6 bases at J, with 14 bases between. CDR3 length: 15 residues. Here the CDR3 reads CASSYSIGEGSEAFF. CDR3 bases: TGTGCCAGCAGTTACTCGATTGGTGAGGGATCTGAAGCTTTCTTT.

This clone was counted a single time. The CDR3 region is CASSDRGETQYF. In DNA, the CDR3 is TGTGCCAGCAGCGACAGGGGGGAGACCCAGTACTTC. This chain uses TRBV9 with TRBJ2-5; 8 nucleotides line up with TRBD1. This CDR3 comprises 12 residues. After removal of 3 bases from V and 5 bases from J, the junction contained 0 bases not matched to a gene. The V gene's germline CDR1 is SGDLS and CDR2 YYNGEE.

CDR3 residues: CAIAPGQRSVSTDTQYF. CDR3 sequence (DNA): TGTGCCATCGCACCGGGACAGAGAAGTGTAAGCACAGATACGCAGTATTTT. This chain joins TRBV10-3 and TRBJ2-3, with TRBD1 matching over 7 bases. Germline CDR1 is ENHRY and CDR2 is SYGVKD. V shed 8 bases, J shed 0 bases, and the junction held 14 bases outside the gene matches. The CDR3 contains 17 residues.

J is TRBJ2-7 and V is TRBV6-6; TRBD1 agrees at 11 bases. This CDR3 spans 15 amino acids. J lost 3 bases, V lost 5 bases, and 6 bases had no gene match. Germline V gives CDR1 MNHNY, CDR2 SVGAGI (reference sequence). The chain's CDR3 is CASSPVGTGGYEQYF. The CDR3 region has the DNA TGTGCCAGCAGTCCGGTTGGGACAGGGGGCTACGAGCAGTACTTC.

V is TRBV14 and J is TRBJ2-7, with D possibly matching TRBD2 (5 bases). Trimming took 4 bases from V and 3 from J, leaving 16 bases between them. The CDR3 contains 15 residues. The germline V gene has CDR1 SGHDN and CDR2 FVKESK. Here the CDR3 reads CASSRGGSRLYEQYF. In DNA form, the CDR3 reads TGTGCCAGCAGCCGCGGTGGGAGCCGTCTCTACGAGCAGTACTTC.

The gene calls are TRBV10-2 and TRBJ2-1; TRBD2 agrees at 9 bases. The CDR3 spans 14 residues. Germline V gene sequence: CDR1 WSHSY, CDR2 SAAADI. V trimming: 5 bases; J trimming: 6 bases; junction bases outside the gene matches: 5. CDR3 nucleotide sequence: TGCGCCAGCAGTCCAGCGGGAGGAATCAATGAGCAGTTCTTC. Encoded protein: CASSPAGGINEQFF.

V gene TRBV7-2 combines with J gene TRBJ2-3; 11 bases are shared with TRBD2. CDR3 length equals 13 residues. With V trimmed by 10 bases and J by 5 bases, 5 bases remained unmatched. In germline, CDR1 is SGHTA, CDR2 FQGNSA. CDR3 sequence reads: CAIRTSGLDTQYF. The CDR3 DNA sequence: TGTGCCATAAGGACTAGCGGGTTAGATACGCAGTATTTT.

V gene TRBV19 combines with J gene TRBJ1-1; D not resolved. Looked up from germline, CDR1 is LNHDA and CDR2 is SQIVND (reference sequence). Trimming took 4 bases from V and 6 from J, leaving 9 bases between them. The CDR3 is 12 amino acids. CDR3 sequence reads: CASSTRWAEAFF. The CDR3 coding sequence is TGTGCCAGTAGTACCAGGTGGGCTGAAGCTTTCTTT.

J is TRBJ1-1 and V is TRBV2; 7 bases line up with TRBD1. The V segment lost 6 bases and the J segment 0 bases; nucleotides outside the gene matches: 7. The CDR3 has 15 residues. Germline V lookup: CDR1 SNHLY, CDR2 FYNNEI. The CDR3 spells CASSDRDRMNTEAFF. CDR3 in DNA: TGTGCCAGCAGCGATAGGGACAGAATGAACACTGAAGCTTTCTTT.

The rearrangement links TRBV5-4 to TRBJ2-7; TRBD2 matches at 7 bases. J lost 0 bases, V lost 6 bases, and 6 bases had no gene match. The V gene's germline CDR1 is SGHNT and CDR2 YYREEE (reference sequence). This CDR3 comprises 14 residues. The DNA of the CDR3 is TGTGCCAGCACCCTGGGGGGGAGCTCCTACGAGCAGTACTTC. This encodes CASTLGGSSYEQYF.

This sequence joins TRBV11-2 and TRBJ2-5; D perhaps matches TRBD2 (5 bases). In germline, CDR1 is SGHAT, CDR2 FQNNGV. The CDR3 is made up of 15 amino acids. The V gene lost 1 base and the J gene lost 2 bases, with 11 bases spanning the gap. CDR3 sequence reads: CASSLADWRQETQYF. The DNA of the CDR3 is TGTGCCAGCAGCTTAGCGGACTGGAGACAAGAGACCCAGTACTTC. The variable domain in full, completed from reference TRBV11-2 and TRBJ2-5, reads EAGVAQSPRYKIIEKRQSVAFWCNPISGHATLYWYQQILGQGPKLLIQFQNNGVVDDSQLPKDRFSAERLKGVDSTLKIQPAKLEDSAVYLCASSLADWRQETQYFGPGTRLLVL.

The gene calls are TRBV7-3 and TRBJ2-3, with TRBD1 matching 7 bases. The CDR3 length is 14 residues. Germline V gives CDR1 SGHTA, CDR2 FQGTGA. J gave up 7 bases and V 5 bases, and 9 bases lay outside the gene matches. In nucleotides, the CDR3 is TGTGCCAGCAGCCCCCGGACAGGTTTCAATACGCAGTATTTT. Amino acid sequence: CASSPRTGFNTQYF. The variable domain in full, completed from reference TRBV7-3 and TRBJ2-3, reads GAGVSQTPSNKVTEKGKYVELRCDPISGHTALYWYRQSLGQGPEFLIYFQGTGAADDSGLPNDRFFAVRPEGSVSTLKIQRTERGDSAVYLCASSPRTGFNTQYFGPGTRLTVL.

This chain uses TRBV5-1 with TRBJ2-6; D may be TRBD1 (5 bases). There are 15 residues in the CDR3. Per germline, CDR1 SGHRS and CDR2 YFSETQ. V dropped 4 bases and J dropped 5 bases, with 13 bases sitting between them. CDR3 nucleotides: TGCGCCAGCAGCGCAGACAGTTCGTGGGCCAACGTCCTGACTTTC. Protein: CASSADSSWANVLTF.

This clone was seen just once. The chain uses TRBV19 and TRBJ2-3; 7 nucleotides line up with TRBD2. Germline CDR1 reads LNHDA; CDR2 reads SQIVND (reference sequence). This CDR3 has 15 residues. The V and J ends lost 5 bases and 1 base, in that order; junction bases with no gene match: 6. The CDR3 sequence: CASSHTSARTDTQYF. CDR3 sequence (DNA): TGTGCCAGTAGTCATACTAGCGCCCGCACAGATACGCAGTATTTT.